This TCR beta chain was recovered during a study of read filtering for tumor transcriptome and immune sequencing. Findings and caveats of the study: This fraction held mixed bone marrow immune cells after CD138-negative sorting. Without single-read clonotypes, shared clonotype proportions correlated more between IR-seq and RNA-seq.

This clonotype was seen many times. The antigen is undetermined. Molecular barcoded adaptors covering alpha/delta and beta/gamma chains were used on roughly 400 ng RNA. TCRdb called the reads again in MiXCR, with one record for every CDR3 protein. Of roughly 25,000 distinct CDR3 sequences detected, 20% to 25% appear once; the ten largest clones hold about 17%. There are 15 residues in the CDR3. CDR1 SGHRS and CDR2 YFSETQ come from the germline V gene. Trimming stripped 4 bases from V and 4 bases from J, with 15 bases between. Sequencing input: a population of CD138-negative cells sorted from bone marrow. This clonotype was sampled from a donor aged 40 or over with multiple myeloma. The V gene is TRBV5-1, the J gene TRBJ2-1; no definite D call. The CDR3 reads CASSTEPDGYNEQFF. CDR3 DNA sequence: TGCGCCAGCAGCACGGAACCCGACGGATACAATGAGCAGTTCTTC.